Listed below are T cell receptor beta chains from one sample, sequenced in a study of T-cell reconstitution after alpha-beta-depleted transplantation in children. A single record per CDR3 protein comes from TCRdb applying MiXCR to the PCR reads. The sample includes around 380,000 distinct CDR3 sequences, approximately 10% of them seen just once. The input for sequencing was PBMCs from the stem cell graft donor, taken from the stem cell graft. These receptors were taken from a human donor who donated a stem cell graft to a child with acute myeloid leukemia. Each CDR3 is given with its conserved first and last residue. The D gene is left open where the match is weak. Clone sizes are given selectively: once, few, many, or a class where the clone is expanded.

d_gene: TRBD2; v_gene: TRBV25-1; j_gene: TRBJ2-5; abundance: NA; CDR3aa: CASSDYGLATQETQYF; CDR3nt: TGTGCCAGCAGTGATTATGGACTAGCGACCCAAGAGACCCAGTACTTC
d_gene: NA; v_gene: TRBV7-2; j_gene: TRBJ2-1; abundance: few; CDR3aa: CASSPPSDEQFF; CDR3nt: TGTGCCAGCAGCCCTCCATCGGATGAGCAGTTCTTC
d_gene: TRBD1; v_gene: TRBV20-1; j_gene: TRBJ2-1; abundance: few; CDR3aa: CSGSTGGSDEQFF; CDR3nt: TGCAGTGGGAGCACAGGGGGCTCCGATGAGCAGTTCTTC
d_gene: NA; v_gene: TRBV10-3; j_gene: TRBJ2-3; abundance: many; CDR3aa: CAISEPQTDTQYF; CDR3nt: TGTGCCATCAGTGAACCCCAGACAGATACGCAGTATTTT
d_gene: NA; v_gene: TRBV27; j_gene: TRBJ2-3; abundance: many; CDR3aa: CASSLSKGFGTDTQYF; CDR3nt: TGTGCCAGCAGTTTATCGAAGGGTTTCGGAACAGATACGCAGTATTTT
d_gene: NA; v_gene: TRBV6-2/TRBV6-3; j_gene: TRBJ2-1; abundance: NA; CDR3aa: CASSYSSVDNEQFF; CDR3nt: TGTGCCAGCAGTTACTCTAGCGTAGACAATGAGCAGTTCTTC
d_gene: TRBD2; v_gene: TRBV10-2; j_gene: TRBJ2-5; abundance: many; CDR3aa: CASSESERGAAYF; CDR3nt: TGCGCCAGCAGTGAATCCGAGCGGGGGGCGGCGTACTTC
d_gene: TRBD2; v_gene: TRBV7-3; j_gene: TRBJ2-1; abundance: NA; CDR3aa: CASSLNPTSGAEQFF; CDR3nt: TGTGCCAGCAGCTTAAACCCGACTAGCGGGGCAGAGCAGTTCTTC
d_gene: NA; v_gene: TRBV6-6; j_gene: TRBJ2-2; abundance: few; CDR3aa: CASSSQVPGELFF; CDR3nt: TGTGCCAGCAGCTCACAGGTCCCCGGGGAGCTGTTTTTT
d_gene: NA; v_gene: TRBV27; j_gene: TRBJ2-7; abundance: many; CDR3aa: CASSLSSQGIFDEQYF; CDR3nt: TGTGCCAGCAGTTTATCGAGCCAGGGTATTTTCGACGAGCAGTACTTC
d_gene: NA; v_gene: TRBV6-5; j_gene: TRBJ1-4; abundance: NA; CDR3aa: CASAPSGATNEKLFF; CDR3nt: TGTGCCAGCGCCCCGTCGGGGGCAACTAATGAAAAACTGTTTTTT